A single sample gave rise to the 9 T cell receptor beta chains below, sequenced in a study of cytomegalovirus exposure and HLA in healthy donors. Both 60 Vbeta primers and 13 Jbeta primers went into the PCR. Measured with immunoSEQ multiplex PCR; TCRdb has only the in-frame clones, and not every one. Here the sample spans about 150,000 clones, roughly 80% being singletons. Input material: PBMCs. Source of these receptors: a man younger than 30 in good health and CMV-seronegative.

This sequence joins TRBV5-6 and TRBJ1-5, with 7 bases matching TRBD1. After removal of 0 bases from V and 1 base from J, the junction contained 4 bases not matched to a gene. The CDR3 has 16 amino acids. The V gene's germline CDR1 is SGHDT and CDR2 YYEEEE. The CDR3 sequence is CASSLGSGQSNQPQHF. The CDR3 coding sequence is TGTGCCAGCAGCTTGGGTTCGGGACAGAGCAATCAGCCCCAGCATTTT.

The CDR3 is CAWSVGLSAQPQHF. The CDR3 DNA is TGTGCCTGGAGTGTAGGACTCTCAGCCCAGCCCCAGCATTTT. The chain is built from TRBV30 and TRBJ1-5; D is unresolved. The CDR3 runs 14 residues. The V end was cut by 0 bases, the J end by 7 bases, with 13 bases between. Germline V CDR1 and CDR2: GTSNPN, SVGIG (reference sequence).

The chain has TRBV9 and TRBJ2-2; TRBD2 is a possible D gene (7 bases). The CDR3 totals 16 residues. Germline CDR1 SGDLS, CDR2 YYNGEE. Trimming took 4 bases from V and 3 from J, leaving 16 bases between them. This CDR3 reads CASSPVGRGYTGELFF. CDR3 nucleotides: TGTGCCAGCAGCCCAGTTGGGAGGGGGTACACCGGGGAGCTGTTTTTT.

About this clone: The junction shows a germline mismatch at one end, possibly a read error. CDR3 sequence (DNA): TGCACCAGCAGCAAGACAGGGAACTATGGCTACACCTTC. Protein product: CTSSKTGNYGYTF. The chain is built from TRBV5-1 and TRBJ1-2; 7 bases are shared with TRBD1. This CDR3 region has 13 residues. Germline V gene sequence: CDR1 SGHRS, CDR2 YFSETQ.

The chain uses TRBV6-5 and TRBJ1-1; tentatively, D is TRBD1 (6 bases). V lost 0 bases to trimming and J lost 4 bases, with 9 bases between them. From germline, CDR1 is MNHEY and CDR2 SVGAGI. The CDR3 is 14 amino acids. As DNA, the CDR3 is TGTGCCAGCAGTTACTCTCCGACAGGCACTGAAGCTTTCTTT. Protein product: CASSYSPTGTEAFF.

The chain recombines TRBV7-2 with TRBJ1-2, with TRBD1 matching over 9 bases. The CDR3 is 14 residues long. V trimming: 5 bases; J trimming: 2 bases; junction bases outside the gene matches: 3. Germline CDR1 SGHTA, CDR2 FQGNSA. CDR3 region: CASSVGQGNYGYTF. CDR3 coding DNA: TGTGCCAGCAGCGTGGGACAGGGAAACTATGGCTACACCTTC. Combining the CDR3 with reference TRBV7-2 and TRBJ1-2 gives the whole variable domain GAGVSQSPSNKVTEKGKDVELRCDPISGHTALYWYRQSLGQGLEFLIYFQGNSAPDKSGLPSDRFSAERTGGSVSTLTIQRTQQEDSAVYLCASSVGQGNYGYTFGSGTRLTVV.

V is TRBV25-1 and J is TRBJ2-5; D gene unclear. This CDR3 is 16 amino acids long. CDR1 and CDR2 (germline): MGHDK, SYGVNS. Trimming removed 3 bases at V and 1 base at J, with 15 bases between. The CDR3 bases are TGTGCCAGCAGTGACCCCCTCGGCGGATTCCAAGAGACCCAGTACTTC. Protein sequence: CASSDPLGGFQETQYF.

The V and J genes are TRBV28 and TRBJ2-7; possible D gene TRBD2, 6 bases. CDR3 length: 14 amino acids. Germline assignment: CDR1 MDHEN and CDR2 SYDVKM. Trimming took off 6 bases at V and 4 bases at J, with 16 bases between the two ends. CDR3 DNA: TGTGCCAGCAGCCCGGGACTGAGTCGGTACGAGCAGTACTTC. Its protein is CASSPGLSRYEQYF.

V gene TRBV4-3 combines with J gene TRBJ2-1, with a weak D call TRBD2 (5 bases). This CDR3 comprises 13 residues. CDR1 is LGHNA, CDR2 YSLEER, per germline. The V and J ends lost 0 bases and 10 bases respectively, with 10 bases between them. The CDR3 loop reads CASSQENREEQFF. CDR3 bases: TGCGCCAGCAGCCAAGAGAACCGGGAAGAGCAGTTCTTC.